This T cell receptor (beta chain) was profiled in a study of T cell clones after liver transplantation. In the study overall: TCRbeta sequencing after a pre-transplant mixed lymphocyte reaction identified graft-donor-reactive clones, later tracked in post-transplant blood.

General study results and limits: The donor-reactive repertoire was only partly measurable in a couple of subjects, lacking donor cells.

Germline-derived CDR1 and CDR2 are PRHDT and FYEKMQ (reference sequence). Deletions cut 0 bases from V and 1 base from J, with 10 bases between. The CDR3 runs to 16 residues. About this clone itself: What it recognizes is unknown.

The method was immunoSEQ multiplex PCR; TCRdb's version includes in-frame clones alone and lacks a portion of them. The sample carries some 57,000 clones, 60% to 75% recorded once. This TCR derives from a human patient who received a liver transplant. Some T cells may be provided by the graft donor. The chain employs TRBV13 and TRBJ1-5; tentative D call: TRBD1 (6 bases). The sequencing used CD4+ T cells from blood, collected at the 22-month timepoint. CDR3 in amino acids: CASSLGGAYSNQPQHF. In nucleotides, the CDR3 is TGTGCCAGCAGCTTAGGGGGGGCCTACAGCAATCAGCCCCAGCATTTT.